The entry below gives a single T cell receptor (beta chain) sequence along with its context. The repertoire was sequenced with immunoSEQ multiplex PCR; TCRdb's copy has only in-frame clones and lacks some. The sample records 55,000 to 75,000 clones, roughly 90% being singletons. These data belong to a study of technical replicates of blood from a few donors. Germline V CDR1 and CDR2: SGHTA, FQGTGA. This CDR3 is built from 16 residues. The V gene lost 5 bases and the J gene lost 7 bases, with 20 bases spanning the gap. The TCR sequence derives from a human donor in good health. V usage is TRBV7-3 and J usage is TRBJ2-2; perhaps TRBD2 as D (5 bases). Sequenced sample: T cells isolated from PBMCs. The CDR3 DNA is TGTGCCAGCAGCCGCTGGACTTTTGCAGGCGACGGGGAGCTGTTTTTT. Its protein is CASSRWTFAGDGELFF. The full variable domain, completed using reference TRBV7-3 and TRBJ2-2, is GAGVSQTPSNKVTEKGKYVELRCDPISGHTALYWYRQSLGQGPEFLIYFQGTGAADDSGLPNDRFFAVRPEGSVSTLKIQRTERGDSAVYLCASSRWTFAGDGELFFGEGSRLTVL.